The clone carrying this T cell receptor (beta chain) occurred once. The participants were between roughly 18 and 89 years old and came from 20 to 30 US areas. Clinical history reported by participants formed the basis on which cohorts were assigned. The study counted Cohort 3 donors as recovered given two negative PCRs, clearance, or symptom resolution. The CDR3 runs to 16 residues. From germline, CDR1 is SGHTA and CDR2 FQGNSA. The trim removed 5 bases at V and 9 bases at J, leaving 8 bases unmatched. Using immunoSEQ multiplex PCR, the repertoire was profiled, and TCRdb retains in-frame clones only, with some absent. The data contain 450,000 to 500,000 clones, 87% of them singletons. The data are from a study of blood T cell repertoires in COVID-19. At the level of the study: Sources were T cells, B-cell-depleted T cells, or PBMCs; the material itself was cDNA or gDNA.

The origin of this receptor is a woman aged 18-29 years who had recovered from COVID-19. Sequenced material: PBMCs or T cells enriched from blood (not recorded which). The chain recombines TRBV7-2 with TRBJ2-1; 15 bases match TRBD2. The CDR3, as DNA: TGTGCCAGCAGCCCCCGGACTAGCGGGGGGGAATTTGAGCAGTTCTTC. This sequence encodes CASSPRTSGGEFEQFF. The whole variable domain, remainder taken from reference TRBV7-2 and TRBJ2-1, is GAGVSQSPSNKVTEKGKDVELRCDPISGHTALYWYRQSLGQGLEFLIYFQGNSAPDKSGLPSDRFSAERTGGSVSTLTIQRTQQEDSAVYLCASSPRTSGGEFEQFFGPGTRLTVL.